One sample yielded the 32 T cell receptor beta chains listed below, sequenced in a study of read filtering for tumor transcriptome and immune sequencing. The library was built from around 400 ng RNA with molecular barcoded adaptors for alpha/delta and beta/gamma chains. TCRdb re-called the reads through MiXCR, storing one row per CDR3 protein. The table shows approximately 140,000 distinct CDR3 sequences, with roughly 13% occurring only once. Source material: a population of CD138-negative cells sorted from bone marrow. Receptors originate from a donor aged 40 or over with multiple myeloma.

This clonotype was detected many times. The chain employs TRBV30 and TRBJ2-1; the D gene could be TRBD1 or TRBD2 (5 bases each). V lost 0 bases and J lost 3, with 21 bases in between. Germline loops: CDR1 GTSNPN, CDR2 SVGIG (reference sequence). The CDR3 extends over 18 amino acids. The CDR3 spells CAWSVRGFRENRYNEQFF. CDR3 DNA sequence: TGTGCCTGGAGTGTACGGGGTTTCAGGGAAAACCGCTACAATGAGCAGTTCTTC.

At least ten counts were recorded for this clonotype. This chain connects TRBV29-1 to TRBJ2-5; TRBD1 matches 8 bases. The CDR3 spans 13 residues. V shed 0 bases and J 5 bases; nucleotides not matched to a gene: 2. Germline V gene lookup returns CDR1 SQVTM and CDR2 ANQGSEA. DNA of the CDR3: TGCAGCGTTGAAGATCACAGGGGGGAGACCCAGTACTTC. Translating gives CSVEDHRGETQYF.

In its sample, this clonotype was seen many times. This chain uses TRBV24-1 with TRBJ2-1; D call uncertain. CDR3 size: 15 residues. The V and J ends lost 3 bases and 0 bases respectively, with 8 bases between them. Germline loops: CDR1 KGHDR, CDR2 SFDVKD. The CDR3 reads CATSDNAGSYNEQFF. DNA of the CDR3: TGTGCCACCAGTGATAACGCCGGCTCCTACAATGAGCAGTTCTTC.

In regard to this clonotype: A read error is possible here, since a much larger clone lies one base away. V and J are TRBV29-1 and TRBJ2-3, with D tentatively TRBD1 (5 bases). Germline V gene sequence: CDR1 SQVTM, CDR2 ANQGSEA. This CDR3 has 12 amino acids. CDR3 nucleotides: TGCAACGCTACGCAAGGGGTGGATACGCAGTATTTT. Protein sequence: CNATQGVDTQYF.

There are many counts of this clonotype. The chain joins TRBV3-1 to TRBJ2-1; D is possibly TRBD1 (7 bases). Trimming cost V 0 bases and J 5 bases, with 17 bases left between them. Germline V gives CDR1 LGHDT, CDR2 YNNKEL (reference sequence). The CDR3 loop spans 17 amino acids. This CDR3 reads CASSQDPWGGTDNEQFF. CDR3 bases: TGTGCCAGCAGCCAAGACCCCTGGGGCGGGACAGACAATGAGCAGTTCTTC.

Ten or more counts support this clonotype. This rearrangement joins TRBV19 to TRBJ2-1; 10 positions match TRBD1. The CDR3 is made up of 15 amino acids. Germline CDR1 reads LNHDA; CDR2 reads SQIVND (reference sequence). The V gene end was trimmed by 2 bases and the J gene end by 6 bases; junction bases not matched to a gene: 4. CDR3: CASSIRDRGLNEQFF. The CDR3 bases are TGTGCCAGTAGTATAAGGGACAGGGGCCTCAATGAGCAGTTCTTC.

This clonotype was detected ten times or more. The genes are TRBV29-1 and TRBJ2-3, with 9 bases that match TRBD2. The CDR3 is 13 residues long. Germline assignment: CDR1 SQVTM and CDR2 ANQGSEA. The junction had 1 base not matched to a gene; V was cut back by 4 bases and J by 2 bases. The CDR3 bases are TGCAGCGTTGGCGGGAGGGTCACAGATACGCAGTATTTT. It codes for CSVGGRVTDTQYF.

Of note for this clonotype: This may be a read error: a much more frequent sequence differs by one nucleotide. The J gene is TRBJ1-2, the V gene TRBV20-1; D perhaps matches TRBD1 (6 bases). Germline CDR1 DFQATT, CDR2 SNEGSKA (reference sequence). This CDR3 is built from 14 residues. CDR3 nucleotides: TGCAGTGCTAGAGATTCGGACAGTCACTATGGCAACACCTTC. Amino acid sequence: CSARDSDSHYGNTF.

This clonotype was counted ten times or more. This chain connects TRBV7-7 to TRBJ2-5, with 7 bases aligning to TRBD1. Germline trimming cut 5 bases from V and 2 bases from J; bases unmatched to any gene: 8. This CDR3 region has 15 residues. Looked up from germline, CDR1 is SSHAT and CDR2 is FNYEAQ (reference sequence). CDR3 sequence reads: CASSPTGRRQETQYF. DNA of the CDR3: TGTGCCAGCAGCCCGACAGGGAGAAGGCAAGAGACCCAGTACTTC.

This clonotype was seen more than once but under ten times. A much more abundant neighbour one base away suggests this may be a read error. The chain recombines TRBV29-1 with TRBJ2-6; D is ambiguous. The length of the CDR3 is 13 residues. Trimming removed 6 bases from V and 1 base from J, with 7 bases in between. Germline V gives CDR1 SQVTM, CDR2 ANQGSEA. In DNA, the CDR3 is TGCAGCGTGTTGGGGTCTGGGGCCAACGTCCTGACTTTC. Its protein product is CSVLGSGANVLTF.

This clonotype has ten or more counts. The chain has TRBV24-1 and TRBJ2-5; 12 bases map to TRBD2. V was clipped by 2 bases and J by 4 bases; unmatched bases: 1. There are 15 residues in the CDR3. The germline V gene encodes CDR1 KGHDR and CDR2 SFDVKD. The CDR3 sequence: CATSDSGLAGETQYF. The CDR3 DNA reads as TGTGCCACCAGTGATTCGGGACTAGCGGGAGAGACCCAGTACTTC.

This clonotype was counted at least ten times. The chain combines TRBV25-1 with TRBJ2-1; 10 positions match TRBD2. The CDR3 length is 13 residues. Germline V gene sequence: CDR1 MGHDK, CDR2 SYGVNS. J was trimmed by 6 bases and V by 7 bases; bases with no gene match: 3. CDR3 loop: CASTLAGANEQFF. Written as DNA, the CDR3 is TGTGCCAGCACCCTAGCGGGAGCCAATGAGCAGTTCTTC.

This clonotype was observed a few times. A much larger clone sits a single nucleotide away, making a read error possible. The chain has TRBV29-1 and TRBJ2-7; perhaps TRBD2 as D (7 bases). The length of the CDR3 is 15 residues. Germline V gives CDR1 SQVTM, CDR2 ANQGSEA. CDR3 loop: CGVRGGGGSSYEQYF. The CDR3 DNA reads TGCGGCGTCCGAGGGGGAGGGGGAAGCTCCTACGAGCAGTACTTC.

This clonotype was seen repeatedly, ten times or more. This rearrangement joins TRBV9 to TRBJ1-1; D is perhaps TRBD1 (6 bases). Looked up from germline, CDR1 is SGDLS and CDR2 is YYNGEE. The CDR3 covers 17 residues. V lost 5 bases, J lost 2 bases, and 22 bases lay in between. The CDR3 DNA is TGTGCCAGCAGGGACTCAGACGGGGGACAACCAAACACTGAAGCTTTCTTT. This sequence encodes CASRDSDGGQPNTEAFF.

Worth noting for this clonotype: The junction departs from germline at one end; a sequencing error may be responsible. In DNA, the CDR3 is TGCCGCGTTGTAACAGATAGCAATCAGCCCCAGCATTTT. Its translation: CRVVTDSNQPQHF. The chain couples TRBV29-1 to TRBJ1-5; D not certain. The germline CDR1 and CDR2 sequences are SQVTM and ANQGSEA. This CDR3 is built from 13 residues.

This clonotype was picked up many times. CDR3 sequence reads: CASSTHGAGRYEQFF. The CDR3 DNA reads as TGTGCCAGCAGCACCCACGGAGCGGGACGGTATGAGCAGTTCTTC. V gene TRBV6-2 or TRBV6-3 combines with J gene TRBJ2-1; TRBD2 matches at 7 bases. This CDR3 has 15 amino acids. V was clipped by 6 bases and J by 8 bases; unmatched bases: 13. Germline lookup yields CDR1 MNHEY and CDR2 SVGEGT.

This clonotype was counted at least ten times. The V call is TRBV15, the J call TRBJ1-5, with TRBD1 identical over 7 bases. This CDR3 region has 15 residues. The V segment lost 0 bases and the J segment 4 bases; nucleotides outside the gene matches: 3. Germline V lookup: CDR1 LNHNV, CDR2 YYDKDF (reference sequence). The DNA for the CDR3 is TGTGCCACCAGCAGAGATACAGGGGAGAATCAGCCCCAGCATTTT. It specifies CATSRDTGENQPQHF.

This clonotype was seen many times. This chain uses TRBV20-1 with TRBJ2-7; D may match TRBD1 or TRBD2 (6 bases each). V was shortened by 6 bases and J by 2 bases, with 17 bases between the two germline ends. CDR1 is DFQATT and CDR2 is SNEGSKA in the germline V gene (reference sequence). This CDR3 is 14 amino acids long. The CDR3 is CSAKEGVRPYEQYF. For the CDR3, the DNA is TGCAGTGCGAAGGAGGGGGTTAGGCCCTACGAGCAGTACTTC.

In this sample, this clonotype turned up many times. The chain carries TRBV7-9 and TRBJ2-5; tentatively, D is TRBD2 (6 bases). The ends were cut back, 5 bases at V and 2 bases at J, with 15 bases in the middle. There are 15 residues in the CDR3. From germline, CDR1 is SEHNR and CDR2 FQNEAQ (reference sequence). CDR3: CASSPLGRQQETQYF. DNA of the CDR3: TGTGCCAGCAGCCCCTTAGGGAGGCAGCAAGAGACCCAGTACTTC.

The gene calls are TRBV12-3 or TRBV12-4 and TRBJ2-1, with 10 bases identical to TRBD2. The CDR3 length is 18 residues. With V trimmed by 2 bases and J by 0 bases, 7 bases remained unmatched. The CDR3 spells CASSLSFLAGASYNEQFF. DNA for the CDR3: TGTGCCAGCAGTTTATCTTTTCTAGCGGGGGCCTCCTACAATGAGCAGTTCTTC.

The rearrangement uses TRBV5-6 and TRBJ2-7; D is undetermined. Trimming took off 4 bases at V and 3 bases at J, with 8 bases between the two ends. Germline V gene sequence: CDR1 SGHDT, CDR2 YYEEEE. This CDR3 comprises 12 residues. CDR3 coding DNA: TGTGCCAGCAGCGGCTACAACTACGAGCAGTACTTC. Translated: CASSGYNYEQYF.

This clonotype was found many times. V gene TRBV6-5 combines with J gene TRBJ2-5, with D maybe TRBD1 (5 bases). Trimming pared 6 bases from V and 5 bases from J, leaving 7 bases between. The CDR3 is 11 residues long. CDR1 is MNHEY and CDR2 is SVGAGI in the germline V gene. The chain's CDR3 is CASSNRETQYF. CDR3 nucleotides: TGTGCCAGCAGCAACAGGGAGACCCAGTACTTC.

Only one count was recorded for this clonotype. The chain uses TRBV3-1 and TRBJ2-7, with D unclear. This CDR3 spans 14 amino acids. Looked up from germline, CDR1 is LGHDT and CDR2 is YNNKEL (reference sequence). The V end lost 1 base, the J end lost 1 base, and 8 bases lay between the germline ends. The CDR3 is CASSQGSSSYEQYF. The CDR3 DNA reads as TGTGCCAGCAGCCAAGGTTCGTCGTCCTACGAGCAGTACTTC.

The count of this clonotype is one. The junction does not match germline at one end; this may be a read error. The chain has TRBV20-1 and TRBJ2-1, with D possibly matching TRBD2 (5 bases). The CDR3 consists of 16 residues. Germline V gene sequence: CDR1 DFQATT, CDR2 SNEGSKA (reference sequence). The CDR3 nucleotides read TGCAGTGCTGGAGATATCGGAGCGGTCCCATACAATGAGCAGTTCTTC. Translating it yields CSAGDIGAVPYNEQFF.

This clonotype was seen repeatedly, ten times or more. This chain joins TRBV4-1 and TRBJ1-4; the D gene is possibly TRBD1 (5 bases). V lost 4 bases and J lost 0, with 12 bases in between. In germline, CDR1 is MGHRA, CDR2 YSYEKL. CDR3 length: 16 amino acids. CDR3 nucleotides: TGCGCCAGCAGCCGGGGCCGACCGGCAACTAATGAAAAACTGTTTTTT. Translation: CASSRGRPATNEKLFF.

This clonotype was recorded many times. This rearrangement joins TRBV20-1 to TRBJ2-2, with 7 bases fitting TRBD2. CDR3 length: 14 residues. Germline V lookup: CDR1 DFQATT, CDR2 SNEGSKA (reference sequence). J was trimmed by 0 bases and V by 2 bases; bases with no gene match: 0. The CDR3 nucleotides are TGCAGTGCTAGACGGGGGGCGAACACCGGGGAGCTGTTTTTT. This sequence encodes CSARRGANTGELFF.

This clonotype has ten or more counts. The chain joins TRBV6-2 or TRBV6-3 to TRBJ2-6, with D unresolved. V lost 2 bases to trimming and J lost 2 bases, with 7 bases between them. From germline, CDR1 is MNHEY and CDR2 SVGEGT. This CDR3 is 15 amino acids long. The CDR3 DNA reads as TGTGCCAGCAGTTACCCCGGACCTGGGGCCAACGTCCTGACTTTC. Protein product: CASSYPGPGANVLTF.

The chain has TRBV2 and TRBJ2-7, with 10 positions matching TRBD2. Looked up from germline, CDR1 is SNHLY and CDR2 is FYNNEI. Trimming at V came to 6 bases and at J to 2 bases, leaving 7 bases not matched to a gene. There are 15 residues in the CDR3. The CDR3 loop is CASSETSGTAYEQYF. CDR3 nucleotides: TGTGCCAGCAGCGAAACTAGCGGGACGGCCTACGAGCAGTACTTC.

This clonotype has more than one count but fewer than ten. One base away lies a much larger clone, so this may be a sequencing read error. The J gene is TRBJ1-1, the V gene TRBV3-1; 10 nucleotides line up with TRBD1. V was clipped by 7 bases and J by 4 bases; unmatched bases: 6. Germline values: CDR1 LGHDT, CDR2 YNNKEL (reference sequence). The CDR3 runs to 14 residues. Here the CDR3 DNA reads TGTGCCAGCAACCTCGGGACAGGGGTCACTGAAGCTTTCTTT. Translated: CASNLGTGVTEAFF.

This clonotype was counted many times. The chain combines TRBV3-1 with TRBJ1-5; 11 positions agree with TRBD1. CDR3 length: 15 amino acids. With 6 bases clipped from V and 5 bases from J, the junction kept 6 bases outside the gene matches. Germline V gene lookup returns CDR1 LGHDT and CDR2 YNNKEL (reference sequence). The CDR3 DNA is TGTGCCAGCAGTCTAGGGACAGGGGGGGATCAGCCCCAGCATTTT. It yields the protein CASSLGTGGDQPQHF. Full variable domain (remainder filled in from reference TRBV3-1 and TRBJ1-5): DTAVSQTPKYLVTQMGNDKSIKCEQNLGHDTMYWYKQDSKKFLKIMFSYNNKELIINETVPNRFSPKSPDKAHLNLHINSLELGDSAVYFCASSLGTGGDQPQHFGDGTRLSIL.

This clonotype was seen ten or more times. V and J are TRBV6-9 and TRBJ2-4; TRBD1 aligns across 7 bases. CDR1 and CDR2 from the germline V gene are MNHGY and SVAAGI. Trimming cost V 7 bases and J 0 bases; bases outside gene matches: 21. CDR3 length: 20 residues. The CDR3 DNA follows: TGTGCCAGCAAACACCAAGAGGCCCGTGACAGGGAGTTAGCCAAAAACATTCAGTACTTC. Translated, it gives CASKHQEARDRELAKNIQYF.

The table lists this clonotype with many counts. The chain carries TRBV7-9 and TRBJ2-1, with 11 bases lining up with TRBD2. Unmatched junction bases numbered 4, after V lost 5 bases and J lost 4 bases. Germline lookup yields CDR1 SEHNR and CDR2 FQNEAQ (reference sequence). The CDR3 covers 15 residues. The chain's CDR3 is CASSPLAGGYNEQFF. In nucleotides, the CDR3 is TGTGCCAGCAGCCCTCTAGCGGGGGGATACAATGAGCAGTTCTTC. Together with reference TRBV7-9 and TRBJ2-1, the CDR3 gives the full variable domain: DTGVSQNPRHKITKRGQNVTFRCDPISEHNRLYWYRQTLGQGPEFLTYFQNEAQLEKSRLLSDRFSAERPKGSFSTLEIQRTEQGDSAMYLCASSPLAGGYNEQFFGPGTRLTVL.